The T cell receptor (beta chain) under discussion was sequenced for a study of Ad26.COV2.S vaccination and SARS-CoV-2 variants. The germline gives CDR1 LGHDT, CDR2 YNNKEL (reference sequence). The CDR3 sequence is 15 residues long. With V trimmed by 1 base and J by 2 bases, 4 bases remained unmatched. This table comes from immunoSEQ multiplex PCR, and its TCRdb copy is limited to in-frame clones, with some not included. The data hold around 340,000 clones, with about 87% observed a single time. Noted treatment: around 19 received Ad26.COV2.S at low or high dose, single or two shots; about 5 received placebo; per-sample allocation not given. Repertoires come from day 63 after the first vaccine or placebo injection. This adult donor, from Boston, was 18-55 years old. Regarding the study as a whole: In vaccinated individuals, spike-specific CD8+ and CD4+ T cell responses reportedly displayed substantial breadth.

About this clone: The target antigen is unknown.

The receptor comes from a person between 18 and 59 years old who received the Ad26.COV2.S COVID-19 vaccine or a placebo. The chain recombines TRBV3-1 (or the pseudogene TRBV3-2) with TRBJ2-5; TRBD2 aligns across 7 bases. Sequencing was performed on peripheral blood, taken in a trial of Ad26.COV2.S vaccine versus placebo. CDR3 coding DNA: TGTGCCAGCAGCCAAGTTCTAGCGGCACAAGAGACCCAGTACTTC. It specifies CASSQVLAAQETQYF.